The 14 T cell receptor beta chains given below trace back to one sample, sequenced in a study of OX40 agonist ivuxolimab in advanced cancers. TCRdb keeps only in-frame clones here, not all; method: immunoSEQ multiplex PCR. The sample comprises about 20,000 clones, roughly four fifths of which are singletons, and 13% to 15% rests with the top ten. The input for sequencing was CD4+ or CD8+ T cells sorted from blood, taken in a trial of the OX40 agonist ivuxolimab. The receptors originated from an adult with an advanced solid tumor such as melanoma, head and neck, liver or kidney cancer.

The chain employs TRBV9 and TRBJ1-2; D is unresolved. There are 14 residues in the CDR3. Germline lookup yields CDR1 SGDLS and CDR2 YYNGEE. V lost 4 bases and J 4 bases, leaving 14 bases between the germline ends. The CDR3 nucleotides read TGTGCCAGCAGCCCCTCCAGGAGTACCTATGGCTACACCTTC. It is translated as CASSPSRSTYGYTF. The full variable domain, with the rest looked up from reference TRBV9 and TRBJ1-2, is DSGVTQTPKHLITATGQRVTLRCSPRSGDLSVYWYQQSLDQGLQFLIQYYNGEERAKGNILERFSAQQFPDLHSELNLSSLELGDSALYFCASSPSRSTYGYTFGSGTRLTVV.

This clone turned up a few times. The V call is TRBV13, the J call TRBJ2-7; D is possibly TRBD2 (5 bases). Germline CDR1 and CDR2: PRHDT and FYEKMQ (reference sequence). The CDR3 contains 14 residues. V was cut by 8 bases and J by 4 bases, with 18 bases left in between. The chain's CDR3 is CASSRLGERYEQYF. For the CDR3, the DNA is TGTGCCAGCTCGCGTCTGGGAGAGAGGTACGAGCAGTACTTC.

The chain uses TRBV7-9 and TRBJ1-1; tentative D call: TRBD1 (6 bases). CDR3 length equals 16 residues. Germline-derived CDR1 and CDR2 are SEHNR and FQNEAQ (reference sequence). V shed 0 bases and J shed 3 bases, with 14 bases lying between them. The CDR3 nucleotides read TGTGCCAGCAGCTTAGCACCAGGGGCAGGGGACACTGAAGCTTTCTTT. Its protein is CASSLAPGAGDTEAFF.

The chain combines TRBV7-8 with TRBJ2-5; weak D call: TRBD1 (6 bases). Trimming left V 5 bases short and J 4 bases short, with 17 bases between. This CDR3 spans 15 amino acids. Germline V gives CDR1 SGHVS, CDR2 FQNEAQ. DNA for the CDR3: TGTGCCAGCAGCCCCCGGTACAGGGCTCCAGAGACCCAGTACTTC. Translation: CASSPRYRAPETQYF.

The chain joins TRBV23-1 to TRBJ2-3; no definite D call. TRBV23-1 is annotated as an ORF whose role is uncertain. V lost 1 base, J lost 4 bases, and 21 bases lay in between. The CDR3 runs to 18 residues. The CDR3 DNA is TGCGCCAGCAGTCAATACCCCGGACGGTTGAGTTTCGCAGATACGCAGTATTTT. Its protein is CASSQYPGRLSFADTQYF.

The rearrangement links TRBV5-4 to TRBJ2-7, with 11 bases lining up with TRBD2. Germline CDR1 and CDR2: SGHNT and YYREEE (reference sequence). The CDR3 sequence is 15 residues long. The V segment lost 1 base and the J segment 5 bases; nucleotides outside the gene matches: 5. The CDR3 region has the DNA TGTGCCAGCAGCTTGACTAGCGGGAGTCTCCACGAGCAGTACTTC. Its translation: CASSLTSGSLHEQYF.

This clone was seen only once. V is TRBV4-3 and J is TRBJ2-7; tentatively, D is TRBD1 (6 bases). Trimming left V 0 bases short and J 3 bases short, with 12 bases between. This CDR3 region has 15 residues. The germline gives CDR1 LGHNA, CDR2 YSLEER. Here the CDR3 reads CASSQDARGGYEQYF. CDR3 sequence (DNA): TGCGCCAGCAGCCAAGATGCCAGGGGCGGCTACGAGCAGTACTTC.

This sequence joins TRBV9 and TRBJ2-7; D tentatively fits TRBD1 or TRBD2 (9 bases each). CDR3 length: 18 amino acids. Germline CDR1 and CDR2: SGDLS and YYNGEE. V shed 2 bases and J shed 3 bases, with 24 bases lying between them. In DNA form, the CDR3 reads TGTGCCAGCAGCGTGGGACAGGGCCTAGCGGGGACGGACTACGAGCAGTACTTC. Its translation is CASSVGQGLAGTDYEQYF.

This clone showed up just a few times. The rearrangement uses TRBV11-2 and TRBJ2-7, with 7 bases that match TRBD1. The ends lost 1 base at V and 6 bases at J; junction bases unmatched: 9. Germline V lookup: CDR1 SGHAT, CDR2 FQNNGV. This CDR3 is built from 15 residues. This CDR3 is CASSLVPGGMGEQYF. CDR3 coding DNA: TGTGCCAGCAGCTTAGTTCCAGGGGGAATGGGCGAGCAGTACTTC. Full variable domain (remainder filled in from reference TRBV11-2 and TRBJ2-7): EAGVAQSPRYKIIEKRQSVAFWCNPISGHATLYWYQQILGQGPKLLIQFQNNGVVDDSQLPKDRFSAERLKGVDSTLKIQPAKLEDSAVYLCASSLVPGGMGEQYFGPGTRLTVT.

The chain couples TRBV2 to TRBJ1-2; 10 bases are a match to TRBD1. Germline V gene data show CDR1 as SNHLY and CDR2 as FYNNEI. V lost 9 bases to trimming and J lost 8 bases; unmatched junction nucleotides: 9. The length of the CDR3 is 13 residues. The chain's CDR3 is CARVPDRGHGYTF. The CDR3 DNA follows: TGTGCCAGGGTCCCTGACAGGGGGCACGGCTACACCTTC.

This chain joins TRBV7-9 and TRBJ1-6, with a possible D match to TRBD1 (6 bases). This CDR3 is built from 13 residues. V was trimmed by 2 bases and J by 13 bases, leaving 12 bases between them. The germline CDR1 and CDR2 sequences are SEHNR and FQNEAQ (reference sequence). The CDR3, as DNA: TGTGCCAGCAGCTTACGGACAGAAGGGCCCCTCCACTTT. Translating gives CASSLRTEGPLHF.

This clone was seen a single time. V is TRBV2 and J is TRBJ1-1; tentatively, D is TRBD1 (5 bases). Deletions cut 6 bases from V and 4 bases from J, with 15 bases between. CDR1 and CDR2 from the germline V gene are SNHLY and FYNNEI. The CDR3 length is 14 residues. The CDR3 reads CASRERGQGTEAFF. CDR3 sequence (DNA): TGTGCCAGCAGGGAAAGAGGGCAGGGCACTGAAGCTTTCTTT.

This clone was seen only a few times. V gene TRBV5-1 combines with J gene TRBJ2-3; 7 bases line up with TRBD2. CDR3 size: 12 residues. The germline CDR1 and CDR2 sequences are SGHRS and YFSETQ. V was pared by 2 bases and J by 6 bases, with 0 bases of the junction left unmatched. This CDR3 is CASSFGGDTQYF. The CDR3 region has the DNA TGCGCCAGCAGCTTCGGGGGGGATACGCAGTATTTT.

This chain uses TRBV5-1 with TRBJ1-1, with a weak D call TRBD1 (5 bases). V was pared by 3 bases and J by 1 base, with 13 bases between. The CDR3 is 15 amino acids. Germline V CDR1 and CDR2: SGHRS, YFSETQ. CDR3 bases: TGCGCCAGCAGCTCCGGGGGAGGGGAGAACACTGAAGCTTTCTTT. Its translation: CASSSGGGENTEAFF. Complete variable domain (other parts from reference TRBV5-1 and TRBJ1-1): KAGVTQTPRYLIKTRGQQVTLSCSPISGHRSVSWYQQTPGQGLQFLFEYFSETQRNKGNFPGRFSGRQFSNSRSEMNVSTLELGDSALYLCASSSGGGENTEAFFGQGTRLTVV.